This TCR beta chain originates from a study of shared clonotypes between healthy human individuals. Method: immunoSEQ multiplex PCR; TCRdb's copy keeps in-frame clones and lacks some. The data show around 2.1 million clones, with approximately 94% seen just once and 0.13% held by the top ten. This CDR3 region has 14 residues. Germline values: CDR1 MGHRA, CDR2 YSYEKL. Concerning this clone: Its antigen is still unknown.

General study results and limits: Researchers found naive subsets generally carried larger estimated richness than memory subsets.

Donors were healthy HIV-negative adults without recently reported acute infections or vaccinations. The sequenced sample consisted of naive CD4+ T cells sorted from blood. The subset is: CD45RA+ positively selected. The receptor was derived from a man aged 18 to 35 in good health. The V and J genes are TRBV4-1 and TRBJ2-5, with D possibly TRBD1 on 5 matching bases. The J call may be faulty, since TRBJ2-7 better matches the DNA end. CDR3 nucleotide sequence: TGCGCCAGCAGCCGGGAACAGGTTAGCTACGAGCAGTACTTC. Protein: CASSREQVSYEQYF.